This T cell receptor (beta chain) is from a study of high-grade serous ovarian cancer treatment subgroups. The wider study: Mean per sample: about 14,000 reads, about 6,900 unique TCR beta rearrangements.

Overall study findings and caveats: Higher neoantigen levels went with greater TCR clonal relatedness. Repertoire analysis covered CDR3 alone, not CDR1 or CDR2. These tumor repertoires lack spatial information from bulk sequencing.

This clone was recorded a few times. Its antigen is unknown. The CDR3 consists of 17 residues. Germline values: CDR1 SGDLS, CDR2 YYNGEE. V lost 3 bases and J lost 0, with 13 bases in between. Tumor samples were obtained before definitive surgery or chemotherapy. Some clones are missing from TCRdb's copy, which holds only in-frame ones; the method was immunoSEQ multiplex PCR. The sample includes more than 5,000 clones, under 80% of them seen just once. Input material: tumor tissue. The TCR sequence derives from a human patient with high-grade serous ovarian cancer. The J gene is TRBJ1-6, the V gene TRBV9; perhaps TRBD1 as D (6 bases). CDR3 bases: TGTGCCAGCAGCGCCGGACAGTTAAGCTCCTATAATTCACCCCTCCACTTT. Protein sequence: CASSAGQLSSYNSPLHF.